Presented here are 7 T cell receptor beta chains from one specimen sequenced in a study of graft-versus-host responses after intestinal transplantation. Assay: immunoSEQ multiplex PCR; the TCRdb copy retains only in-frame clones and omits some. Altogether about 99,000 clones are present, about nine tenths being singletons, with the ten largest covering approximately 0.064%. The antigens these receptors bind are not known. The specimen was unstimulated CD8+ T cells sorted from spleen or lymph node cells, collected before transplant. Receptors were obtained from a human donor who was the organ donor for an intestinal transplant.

Here the CDR3 reads CASSRIQGANTQYF. The CDR3 coding sequence is TGTGCCAGCAGCCGCATACAGGGGGCGAATACGCAGTATTTT. The V gene is TRBV4-2, the J gene TRBJ2-3; 9 positions agree with TRBD1. CDR1 is LGHNA, CDR2 YNFKEQ, per germline. V lost 4 bases, J lost 7 bases, and 6 bases stayed unmatched. CDR3 size: 14 residues.

DNA for the CDR3: TGTGCCAGCAGCTTAGTGGGGACAGGGGCCCCTTCGGAGCAGTTCTTC. This encodes CASSLVGTGAPSEQFF. V usage is TRBV7-9 and J usage is TRBJ2-1, with 10 bases identical to TRBD1. J gave up 10 bases and V 1 base, and 10 bases lay outside the gene matches. The CDR3 is 16 amino acids. CDR1 SEHNR and CDR2 FQNEAQ come from the germline V gene (reference sequence). Full variable domain (rest looked up from reference TRBV7-9 and TRBJ2-1): DTGVSQNPRHKITKRGQNVTFRCDPISEHNRLYWYRQTLGQGPEFLTYFQNEAQLEKSRLLSDRFSAERPKGSFSTLEIQRTEQGDSAMYLCASSLVGTGAPSEQFFGPGTRLTVL.

The CDR3: CASSQNRELFF. The CDR3 nucleotides are TGTGCCAGCAGCCAGAACCGTGAGCTGTTTTTT. J is TRBJ2-2 and V is TRBV9; no clear D gene. V dropped 4 bases and J dropped 11 bases, with 9 bases sitting between them. The CDR3 extends over 11 amino acids. Germline lookup yields CDR1 SGDLS and CDR2 YYNGEE.

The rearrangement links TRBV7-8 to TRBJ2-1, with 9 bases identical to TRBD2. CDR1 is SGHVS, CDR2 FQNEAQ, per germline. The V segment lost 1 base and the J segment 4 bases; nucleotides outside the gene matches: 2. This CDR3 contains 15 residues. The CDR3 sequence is CASSLGTSEYNEQFF. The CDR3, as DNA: TGTGCCAGCAGCTTAGGGACTAGCGAATACAATGAGCAGTTCTTC. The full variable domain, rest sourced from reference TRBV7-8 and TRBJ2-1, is GAGVSQSPRYKVAKRGQDVALRCDPISGHVSLFWYQQALGQGPEFLTYFQNEAQLDKSGLPSDRFFAERPEGSVSTLKIQRTQQEDSAVYLCASSLGTSEYNEQFFGPGTRLTVL.

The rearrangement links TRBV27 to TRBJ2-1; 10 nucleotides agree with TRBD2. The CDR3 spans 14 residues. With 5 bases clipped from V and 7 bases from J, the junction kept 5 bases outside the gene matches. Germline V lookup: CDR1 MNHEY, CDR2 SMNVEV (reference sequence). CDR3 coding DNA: TGTGCCAGCAGTCCTATAGCGGGAGGTAATGAGCAGTTCTTC. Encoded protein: CASSPIAGGNEQFF.

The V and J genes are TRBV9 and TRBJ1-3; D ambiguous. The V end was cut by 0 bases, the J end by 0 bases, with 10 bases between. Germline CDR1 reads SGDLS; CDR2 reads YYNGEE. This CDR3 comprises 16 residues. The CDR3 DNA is TGTGCCAGCAGCGTAGCGGGCCGGGGCTCTGGAAACACCATATATTTT. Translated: CASSVAGRGSGNTIYF. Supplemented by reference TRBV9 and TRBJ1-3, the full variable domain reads DSGVTQTPKHLITATGQRVTLRCSPRSGDLSVYWYQQSLDQGLQFLIQYYNGEERAKGNILERFSAQQFPDLHSELNLSSLELGDSALYFCASSVAGRGSGNTIYFGEGSWLTVV.

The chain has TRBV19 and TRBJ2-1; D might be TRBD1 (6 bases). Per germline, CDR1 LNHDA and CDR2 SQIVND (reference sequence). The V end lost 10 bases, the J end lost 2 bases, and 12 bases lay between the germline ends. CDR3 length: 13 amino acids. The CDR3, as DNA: TGTGCCACCCGACAGGACACCTACAATGAGCAGTTCTTC. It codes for CATRQDTYNEQFF.